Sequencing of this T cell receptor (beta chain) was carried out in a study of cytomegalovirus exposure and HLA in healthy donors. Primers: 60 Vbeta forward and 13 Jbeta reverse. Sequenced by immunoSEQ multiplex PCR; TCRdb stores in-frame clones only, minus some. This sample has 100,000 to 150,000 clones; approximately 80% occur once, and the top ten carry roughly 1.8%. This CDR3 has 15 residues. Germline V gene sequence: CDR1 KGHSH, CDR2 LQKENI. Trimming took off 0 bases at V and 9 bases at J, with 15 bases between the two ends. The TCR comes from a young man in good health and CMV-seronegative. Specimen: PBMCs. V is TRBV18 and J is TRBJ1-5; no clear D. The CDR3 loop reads CASSPPWASGVPQHF. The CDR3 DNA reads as TGTGCCAGCTCACCACCGTGGGCCTCCGGGGTGCCCCAGCATTTT. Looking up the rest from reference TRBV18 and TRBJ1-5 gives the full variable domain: NAGVMQNPRHLVRRRGQEARLRCSPMKGHSHVYWYRQLPEEGLKFMVYLQKENIIDESGMPKERFSAEFPKEGPSILRIQQVVRGDSAAYFCASSPPWASGVPQHFGDGTRLSIL.